This entry lists 9 T cell receptor beta chains sequenced from one sample in a study of cytomegalovirus exposure and HLA in healthy donors. The PCR had 60 Vbeta and 13 Jbeta primers. Profiled with immunoSEQ multiplex PCR; TCRdb holds only in-frame clones, not every one. This sample has roughly 130,000 clones, with roughly four fifths found just once. Material: PBMCs. These receptors originate from a middle-aged woman in good health and CMV-seropositive.

This chain joins TRBV15 and TRBJ2-5; maybe TRBD1 (5 bases). The CDR3 is made up of 14 amino acids. CDR1 LNHNV and CDR2 YYDKDF come from the germline V gene (reference sequence). V lost 1 base, J lost 2 bases, and 8 bases lay in between. The CDR3 bases are TGTGCCACCAGCAGAGGCGACAGACAAGAGACCCAGTACTTC. As protein: CATSRGDRQETQYF.

The chain is built from TRBV7-2 and TRBJ2-1; 8 nucleotides match TRBD2. This CDR3 contains 16 residues. In germline, CDR1 is SGHTA, CDR2 FQGNSA. V gave up 6 bases and J gave up 0 bases; unmatched junction bases: 7. The CDR3 loop is CASSSIAGTSYNEQFF. In DNA, the CDR3 is TGTGCCAGCAGTTCCATAGCGGGGACCTCCTACAATGAGCAGTTCTTC. The full variable domain, rest sourced from reference TRBV7-2 and TRBJ2-1, is GAGVSQSPSNKVTEKGKDVELRCDPISGHTALYWYRQSLGQGLEFLIYFQGNSAPDKSGLPSDRFSAERTGGSVSTLTIQRTQQEDSAVYLCASSSIAGTSYNEQFFGPGTRLTVL.

This chain joins TRBV6-1 and TRBJ2-3, with no clear D. V was pared by 4 bases and J by 0 bases, with 11 bases between. The germline V gene has CDR1 MNHNS and CDR2 SASEGT. This CDR3 contains 15 residues. DNA for the CDR3: TGTGCCAGCAGTGTTGATGCGATTAGCACAGATACGCAGTATTTT. It yields the protein CASSVDAISTDTQYF.

The chain recombines TRBV5-1 with TRBJ1-3, with a possible D match to TRBD1 (5 bases). Germline CDR1 SGHRS, CDR2 YFSETQ. The V end was cut by 0 bases, the J end by 2 bases, with 12 bases between. The CDR3 is made up of 16 amino acids. CDR3 in DNA: TGCGCCAGCAGCTTGGCCGGGGGGGGGACTGGAAACACCATATATTTT. Amino acid sequence: CASSLAGGGTGNTIYF.

The chain employs TRBV18 and TRBJ2-1; TRBD2 might be the D (6 bases). The germline V gene encodes CDR1 KGHSH and CDR2 LQKENI. Trimming stripped 3 bases from V and 2 bases from J, with 23 bases between. CDR3 length equals 19 residues. The CDR3 here is CASSPLVTSSEGTYNEQFF. CDR3 nucleotide sequence: TGTGCCAGCTCACCGCTGGTCACTAGCTCCGAGGGGACCTACAATGAGCAGTTCTTC.

The chain is built from TRBV28 and TRBJ1-5; 12 nucleotides align to TRBD1. The V gene end was trimmed by 6 bases and the J gene end by 7 bases; junction bases not matched to a gene: 10. Per germline, CDR1 MDHEN and CDR2 SYDVKM. This CDR3 region has 16 residues. CDR3 bases: TGTGCCAGCAGGTCCCTGGGACAGGGGGCAGGACAGCCCCAGCATTTT. As protein: CASRSLGQGAGQPQHF.

V gene TRBV9 combines with J gene TRBJ1-2; D gene ambiguous. This CDR3 region has 15 residues. The germline V gene has CDR1 SGDLS and CDR2 YYNGEE. V lost 7 bases and J 0 bases, leaving 16 bases between the germline ends. CDR3 sequence: CASSVEGGPNYGYTF. CDR3 sequence (DNA): TGTGCCAGCTCGGTAGAGGGAGGTCCTAACTATGGCTACACCTTC.

This chain joins TRBV7-6 and TRBJ2-7; 8 nucleotides align to TRBD1. CDR3 length equals 15 residues. The J segment lost 1 base and the V segment lost 8 bases, leaving 10 bases of the junction unmatched. Per the germline V gene, CDR1 is SGHVS and CDR2 is FNYEAQ. The CDR3 protein is CASQTGTGDSYEQYF. The DNA of the CDR3 is TGTGCCAGCCAAACCGGGACAGGTGATTCCTACGAGCAGTACTTC.

This sequence joins TRBV30 and TRBJ1-1; 8 positions agree with TRBD1. Germline V gene lookup returns CDR1 GTSNPN and CDR2 SVGIG (reference sequence). The CDR3 length is 13 residues. The V segment lost 4 bases and the J segment 2 bases; nucleotides outside the gene matches: 3. CDR3 amino acids: CAWMGQVNTEAFF. CDR3 DNA: TGTGCCTGGATGGGACAGGTCAACACTGAAGCTTTCTTT. The variable domain in full, completed from reference TRBV30 and TRBJ1-1, reads SQTIHQWPATLVQPVGSPLSLECTVEGTSNPNLYWYRQAAGRGLQLLFYSVGIGQISSEVPQNLSASRPQDRQFILSSKKLLLSDSGFYLCAWMGQVNTEAFFGQGTRLTVV.